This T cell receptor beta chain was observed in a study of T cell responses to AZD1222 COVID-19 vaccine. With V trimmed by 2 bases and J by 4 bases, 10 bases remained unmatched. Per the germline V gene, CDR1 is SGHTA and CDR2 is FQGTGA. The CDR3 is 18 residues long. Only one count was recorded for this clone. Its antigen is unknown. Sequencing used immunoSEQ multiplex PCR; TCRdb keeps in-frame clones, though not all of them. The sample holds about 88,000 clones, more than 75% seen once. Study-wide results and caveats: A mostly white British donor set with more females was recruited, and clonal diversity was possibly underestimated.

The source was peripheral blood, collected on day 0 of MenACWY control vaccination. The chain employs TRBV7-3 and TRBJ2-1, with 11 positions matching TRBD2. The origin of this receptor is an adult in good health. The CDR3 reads CASSLWATSGTQYNEQFF. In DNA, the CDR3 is TGTGCCAGCAGCTTATGGGCGACTAGCGGGACCCAGTACAATGAGCAGTTCTTC. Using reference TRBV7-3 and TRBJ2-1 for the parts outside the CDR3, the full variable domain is GAGVSQTPSNKVTEKGKYVELRCDPISGHTALYWYRQSLGQGPEFLIYFQGTGAADDSGLPNDRFFAVRPEGSVSTLKIQRTERGDSAVYLCASSLWATSGTQYNEQFFGPGTRLTVL.